This T cell receptor beta chain was captured by sequencing in a study of T cells after posttransplantation cyclophosphamide (dated by TCRdb to about 2016). Some background on the complete study: T cell repertoire reconstitution was tracked by TRB sequencing after myeloablative bone marrow transplantation in which posttransplantation cyclophosphamide was used as GVHD prophylaxis. Blood from all 35 or so PTCy patients who had 1-year posttransplant specimens underwent TRB sequencing. Public TRB sequences were searched against a database of over 3,600 sequences associated with responses to pathogens, tumor antigens, self-antigens and alloantigens. In 3 patients, up to 3 additional blood samples taken between 2 and 5.2 years after transplant also underwent TRB sequencing, as did pretransplant blood from a handful of patients. TRA and TRB clonality were tightly correlated in roughly ten samples, so subsequent TCR analyses focused on TRB only. Samples from roughly 35 PTCy-treated patients, along with samples from roughly 16 of their related bone marrow donors, underwent antigen receptor sequencing. General study outcomes and caveats: The TRB repertoires of T cells infiltrating skin or the GI tract showed only limited overlap with the TRB repertoires found in blood. At 1-2 months, donor-recipient similarity was low but rose over the first year, and the later blood repertoires were often dominated by donor CD8+ memory clones. Across 45 patients, recipient CMV seropositivity and CMV reactivation were highly associated with TRB clonality; PTCy diversity was similar to CNI/methotrexate controls.

V and J are truncated by 6 bases and 1 base respectively, leaving an intervening sequence of 12 bases. From a lookup of the germline V gene (reference sequence), CDR1 and CDR2 are MNHNY and SVGAGI. There are 14 amino acids in the CDR3, from cysteine to phenylalanine inclusive. Just CDR3 DNA is preserved here, 42 bases in frame from base 1. Genomic DNA was used for TRB sequencing, which was performed with the immunoSEQ assay at survey resolution or with the hsTCRB kit. The authors' analysis ran thus. Initial read processing used immunoSEQ software, and repertoire analyses used the LymphoSeq R package. Clonality was calculated as 1 minus normalized Shannon entropy, and the Gini coefficient was also calculated for each TRB dataset. To infer phenotypes in unsorted samples, TRB sequences from sorted subsets of the recipient or donor were mapped onto unsorted samples from the same recipient. TCRdb stores this immuneACCESS table with in-frame sequences only. Part of the clones is absent; in the studies checked, under half of the shortfall reflects unresolved V genes, and no reason is known for the rest. D and trimming come from the DNA, and the V and J calls and clone size come from that table. This sample has tens of thousands of clones, none of them a singleton. The biggest ten clones account for 6.7% of the sample.

Related bone marrow donors provided peripheral blood samples on the day of marrow donation. Mononuclear cells from peripheral blood and bone marrow were separated by Ficoll-Hypaque density centrifugation and then cryopreserved. This clone was seen a handful of times. Its binding antigen is unknown. Per-nucleotide qualities are absent, and no much larger clonotype sits a single base away. The sequencing sample was made of PBMCs. Rearrangement joined TRBV6-6 to TRBJ1-2; there is no confident call for the D gene. The TCR sequence derives from a woman in her 50s in good health and a related stem cell transplant donor. The DNA reads TGTGCCAGCAGCTCCCCACGGGGTAACTATGGCTACACCTTC. It specifies CASSSPRGNYGYTF.